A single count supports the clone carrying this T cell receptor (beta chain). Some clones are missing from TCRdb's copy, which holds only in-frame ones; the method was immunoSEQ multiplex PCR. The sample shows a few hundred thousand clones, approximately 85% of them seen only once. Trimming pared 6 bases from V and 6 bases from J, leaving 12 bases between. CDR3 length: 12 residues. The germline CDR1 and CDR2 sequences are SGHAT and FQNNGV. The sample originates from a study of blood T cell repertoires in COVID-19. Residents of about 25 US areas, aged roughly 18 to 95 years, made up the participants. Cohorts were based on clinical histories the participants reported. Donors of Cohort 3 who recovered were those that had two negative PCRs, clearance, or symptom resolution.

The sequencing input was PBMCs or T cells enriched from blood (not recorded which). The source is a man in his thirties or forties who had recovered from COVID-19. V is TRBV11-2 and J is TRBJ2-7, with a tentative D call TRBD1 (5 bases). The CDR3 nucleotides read TGTGCCAGCAGTTCACAGGTAACCGAGCAGTACTTC. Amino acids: CASSSQVTEQYF.